This TCR beta chain was found in a study of shared clonotypes between healthy human individuals. Overall study: The cohort had a couple of women and a few men, ages 18 to 49.

Study-level points and caveats: Sharing across four donors was seen in approximately 5.2% of naive CD4 clonotypes.

Profiled with immunoSEQ multiplex PCR; TCRdb holds only in-frame clones, not every one. The data show 1,500,000 or so clones, approximately 97% seen once. As concerns this clone: As yet, its antigen is unknown.

This CDR3 is built from 14 residues. CDR1 and CDR2 (germline): MNHEY, SMNVEV (reference sequence). The V gene lost 6 bases and the J gene lost 2 bases, with 12 bases spanning the gap. V usage is TRBV27 and J usage is TRBJ2-3; D gene ambiguous. The specimen was naive CD4+ T cells sorted from blood. Specified subset: CD45RA+ positively selected. This TCR came from a man in his thirties or forties in good health. CDR3 sequence reads: CASSPGSFTDTQYF. In DNA, the CDR3 is TGTGCCAGCAGCCCCGGGTCCTTCACAGATACGCAGTATTTT.